Listed here are 15 T cell receptor beta chains from one sample, sequenced in a study of early T cells in non-severe SARS-CoV-2 infection. A single record per CDR3 protein comes from TCRdb applying MiXCR to the 5' RACE reads. The table records some 30,000 distinct CDR3 sequences, 5.8% of them present only once. Sequencing used whole blood. The receptors were gathered from an adult who was a healthcare worker with PCR-confirmed SARS-CoV-2 infection or an uninfected control (not recorded which).

This clonotype showed up many times. The chain recombines TRBV20-1 with TRBJ2-2, with 8 bases that match TRBD2. Germline lookup yields CDR1 DFQATT and CDR2 SNEGSKA (reference sequence). Unmatched junction bases numbered 7, after V lost 0 bases and J lost 1 base. The CDR3 consists of 17 residues. DNA of the CDR3: TGCAGTGCTAGAGATCTAGACGGGAGGGGGAACACCGGGGAGCTGTTTTTT. Translated: CSARDLDGRGNTGELFF.

This clonotype was detected many times. The rearrangement links TRBV19 to TRBJ2-6, with TRBD1 matching over 8 bases. J gave up 0 bases and V 9 bases, and 4 bases lay outside the gene matches. This CDR3 region has 15 residues. In germline, CDR1 is LNHDA, CDR2 SQIVND (reference sequence). The CDR3 DNA is TGTGCCAGCCGACAGGGGAGCTCTGGGGCCAACGTCCTGACTTTC. Translated, it gives CASRQGSSGANVLTF. The complete variable domain, with remaining parts taken from reference TRBV19 and TRBJ2-6, reads DGGITQSPKYLFRKEGQNVTLSCEQNLNHDAMYWYRQDPGQGLRLIYYSQIVNDFQKGDIAEGYSVSREKKESFPLTVTSAQKNPTAFYLCASRQGSSGANVLTFGAGSRLTVL.

At least ten counts were recorded for this clonotype. This chain joins TRBV5-4 and TRBJ2-1; D might be TRBD1 (5 bases). Germline values: CDR1 SGHNT, CDR2 YYREEE (reference sequence). This CDR3 has 15 residues. The V and J ends lost 4 bases and 0 bases respectively, with 11 bases between them. The CDR3 region is CASSARVSSYNEQFF. The CDR3 DNA sequence: TGTGCCAGCAGCGCCAGGGTTAGCTCCTACAATGAGCAGTTCTTC.

This clonotype was seen repeatedly, ten times or more. The chain joins TRBV5-1 to TRBJ2-7, with a tentative D call TRBD2 (6 bases). The V end was cut by 2 bases, the J end by 6 bases, with 12 bases between. The CDR3 has 13 amino acids. Germline-derived CDR1 and CDR2 are SGHRS and YFSETQ. CDR3 region: CASSLGGRSEQYF. The DNA of the CDR3 is TGCGCCAGCAGCTTAGGAGGGAGAAGCGAGCAGTACTTC.

This clonotype was recorded at least ten times. The chain carries TRBV12-5 and TRBJ1-5; weak D call: TRBD1 (5 bases). V gave up 2 bases and J gave up 3 bases, with 14 bases separating them. The CDR3 runs to 16 residues. Germline CDR1 is LGHNT and CDR2 is FRNRAP. The CDR3 is CASGLPGREINQPQHF. The CDR3 region has the DNA TGTGCTAGTGGTTTGCCGGGCAGGGAAATCAATCAGCCCCAGCATTTT. Supplemented by reference TRBV12-5 and TRBJ1-5, the full variable domain reads DARVTQTPRHKVTEMGQEVTMRCQPILGHNTVFWYRQTMMQGLELLAYFRNRAPLDDSGMPKDRFSAEMPDATLATLKIQPSEPRDSAVYFCASGLPGREINQPQHFGDGTRLSIL.

The chain couples TRBV11-2 to TRBJ2-3; TRBD2 aligns across 11 bases. With 5 bases clipped from V and 0 bases from J, the junction kept 7 bases outside the gene matches. Germline CDR1 is SGHAT and CDR2 is FQNNGV. The CDR3 runs to 17 residues. In DNA, the CDR3 is TGTGCCAGCAGCCGAGGGACTAGCGGAGTTAGCACAGATACGCAGTATTTT. Translated: CASSRGTSGVSTDTQYF. The variable domain in full, completed from reference TRBV11-2 and TRBJ2-3, reads EAGVAQSPRYKIIEKRQSVAFWCNPISGHATLYWYQQILGQGPKLLIQFQNNGVVDDSQLPKDRFSAERLKGVDSTLKIQPAKLEDSAVYLCASSRGTSGVSTDTQYFGPGTRLTVL.

This clonotype appeared many times. The rearrangement uses TRBV7-9 and TRBJ1-1; TRBD1 matches at 8 bases. The germline V gene has CDR1 SEHNR and CDR2 FQNEAQ (reference sequence). J was trimmed by 1 base and V by 1 base; bases with no gene match: 14. The length of the CDR3 is 19 residues. CDR3 in amino acids: CASSLVGLRGRTKNTEAFF. The CDR3 nucleotides read TGTGCCAGCAGCTTAGTTGGCCTCAGGGGGCGGACTAAGAACACTGAAGCTTTCTTT.

The chain carries TRBV5-5 and TRBJ1-6, with 8 bases aligning to TRBD1. V shed 4 bases, J shed 6 bases, and the junction held 3 bases outside the gene matches. This CDR3 contains 14 residues. Germline values: CDR1 SGHKS, CDR2 YYEKEE (reference sequence). CDR3 sequence (DNA): TGTGCCAGCAGCGTAGACAGGGGTAATTCACCCCTCCACTTT. This encodes CASSVDRGNSPLHF.

This clonotype was detected many times. The chain couples TRBV11-1 to TRBJ2-6; D remains unclear. Trimming removed 6 bases at V and 0 bases at J, with 6 bases between. This CDR3 comprises 14 residues. Per germline, CDR1 SGHAT and CDR2 FQDESV (reference sequence). The CDR3, as DNA: TGTGCCAGCAGAGCCGTCTCTGGGGCCAACGTCCTGACTTTC. It translates to CASRAVSGANVLTF.

About this clonotype itself: This could be a read error, since a much larger clone is one nucleotide away. The rearrangement joins TRBV5-1 to TRBJ1-6, with TRBD1 matching 12 bases. Germline V lookup: CDR1 SGHRS, CDR2 YFSETQ. This CDR3 region has 15 residues. The CDR3 DNA sequence: TGCTCCAGCAGCTTGGGACAGGGGGCCAATTCACCCCTCCACTTT. Its protein is CSSSLGQGANSPLHF. Filled out from reference TRBV5-1 and TRBJ1-6, the complete variable domain reads KAGVTQTPRYLIKTRGQQVTLSCSPISGHRSVSWYQQTPGQGLQFLFEYFSETQRNKGNFPGRFSGRQFSNSRSEMNVSTLELGDSALYLCSSSLGQGANSPLHFGNGTRLTVT.

This clonotype has at least ten counts. The J gene is TRBJ2-3, the V gene TRBV18, with TRBD2 matching 9 bases. Germline CDR1 KGHSH, CDR2 LQKENI. This CDR3 is built from 16 residues. J was trimmed by 2 bases and V by 6 bases; bases with no gene match: 9. The CDR3 is CASSPQLAGITDTQYF. CDR3 in DNA: TGTGCCAGCTCGCCTCAACTAGCGGGTATCACAGATACGCAGTATTTT.

This clonotype occurred many times. The genes are TRBV12-3 or TRBV12-4 and TRBJ1-6, with D perhaps TRBD1 (6 bases). V was cut by 7 bases and J by 6 bases, with 16 bases left in between. This CDR3 contains 15 residues. The CDR3 protein is CASTSGGAGNSPLHF. As DNA, the CDR3 is TGTGCCAGCACCTCGGGGGGGGCGGGTAATTCACCCCTCCACTTT.

Ten or more counts support this clonotype. This chain uses TRBV7-8 with TRBJ2-7; 13 nucleotides line up with TRBD2. V dropped 5 bases and J dropped 5; count of bases not matched to a gene: 15. The CDR3 spans 18 residues. Per the germline V gene, CDR1 is SGHVS and CDR2 is FQNEAQ. CDR3: CASSQGLAGYMSTDEQYF. CDR3 DNA sequence: TGTGCCAGCAGCCAGGGACTAGCGGGATATATGAGCACCGACGAGCAGTACTTC.

The chain combines TRBV9 with TRBJ2-7; D might be TRBD2 (7 bases). Germline-derived CDR1 and CDR2 are SGDLS and YYNGEE. V dropped 4 bases and J dropped 6 bases, with 20 bases sitting between them. The CDR3 totals 15 residues. CDR3 in DNA: TGTGCCAGCAGCCCCGCCCGGGGGGCCTCCCTCGAGCAGTACTTC. This codes for CASSPARGASLEQYF.

This clonotype has more than one count but fewer than ten. The rearrangement joins TRBV11-1 to TRBJ2-5; tentatively, D is TRBD1 (6 bases). The CDR3 is 13 residues long. Trimming cost V 5 bases and J 2 bases, with 9 bases left between them. CDR1 and CDR2 (germline): SGHAT, FQDESV (reference sequence). DNA for the CDR3: TGTGCCAGCAGCCGTGGACAGCAAGAGACCCAGTACTTC. As protein: CASSRGQQETQYF.